This paragraph reports one T cell receptor beta chain. This entry comes from a study of Ad26.COV2.S vaccination and SARS-CoV-2 variants. Here immunoSEQ multiplex PCR was the method, and the copy in TCRdb shows in-frame clones only, minus some. The sample comprises 350,000 to 500,000 clones, over 75% of which are singletons, and 3.6% rests with the top ten. The sample's treatment: 15 to 20 received Ad26.COV2.S at low or high dose, single or two shots; about 5 received placebo; per-sample allocation not given. Sampling took place 63 days after the first vaccine or placebo injection. The sample here was peripheral blood, taken in a trial of Ad26.COV2.S vaccine versus placebo. The receptor comes from a person between 18 and 65 years old who received the Ad26.COV2.S COVID-19 vaccine or a placebo.

CDR3 region: CASSRGGLANYGYTF. CDR3 coding DNA: TGTGCCAGTTCACGGGGAGGCCTAGCTAACTATGGCTACACCTTC. The chain links TRBV19 to TRBJ1-2; D remains unclear. Germline V lookup: CDR1 LNHDA, CDR2 SQIVND (reference sequence). V lost 8 bases, J lost 0 bases, and 16 bases lay in between. The CDR3 runs 15 residues.